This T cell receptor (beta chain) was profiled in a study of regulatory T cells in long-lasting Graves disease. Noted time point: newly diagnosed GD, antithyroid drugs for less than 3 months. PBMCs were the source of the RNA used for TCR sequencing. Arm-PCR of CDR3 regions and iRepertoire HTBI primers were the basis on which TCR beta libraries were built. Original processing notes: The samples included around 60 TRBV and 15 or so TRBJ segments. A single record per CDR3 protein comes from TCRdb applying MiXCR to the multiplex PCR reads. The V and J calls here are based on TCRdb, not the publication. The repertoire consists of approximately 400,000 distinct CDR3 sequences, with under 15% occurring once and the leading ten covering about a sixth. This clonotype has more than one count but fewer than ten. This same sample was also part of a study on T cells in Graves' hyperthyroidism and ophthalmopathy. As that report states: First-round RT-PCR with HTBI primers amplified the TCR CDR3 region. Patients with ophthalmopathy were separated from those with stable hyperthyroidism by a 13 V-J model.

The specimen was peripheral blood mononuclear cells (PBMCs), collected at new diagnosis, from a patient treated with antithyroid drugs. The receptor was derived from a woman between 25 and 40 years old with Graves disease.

For the CDR3, the DNA is TGTGCCAGCAGCTTGGTAGGGGACCTAAATGAAAAACTGTTTTTT. It codes for CASSLVGDLNEKLFF. The gene calls are TRBV5-5 and TRBJ1-4; a weak D match, TRBD1 (5 bases). Germline V CDR1 and CDR2: SGHKS, YYEKEE (reference sequence). The CDR3 runs 15 residues. Trimming pared 0 bases from V and 5 bases from J, leaving 11 bases between.